Below, one T cell receptor (beta chain) is given with its context. The data derive from a study of shared clonotypes between healthy human individuals. The length of the CDR3 is 13 residues. CDR1 SGHRS and CDR2 YFSETQ come from the germline V gene. V lost 0 bases to trimming and J lost 4 bases, with 8 bases between them. TCRdb's table, derived via immunoSEQ multiplex PCR, lists solely in-frame clones and lacks some. Of 2,500,000 or so clones detected, 90% to 95% appear once; the ten largest clones hold under 0.15%. The V and J genes are TRBV5-1 and TRBJ2-7, with D unclear. The source material was naive CD4+ T cells sorted from blood. Subset of the sample: CD45RA+ positively selected. The source of this sequence is a man younger than 35 in good health. CDR3 DNA: TGCGCCAGCAGCTTGGTGGTGGGGTACGAGCAGTACTTC. Protein product: CASSLVVGYEQYF.